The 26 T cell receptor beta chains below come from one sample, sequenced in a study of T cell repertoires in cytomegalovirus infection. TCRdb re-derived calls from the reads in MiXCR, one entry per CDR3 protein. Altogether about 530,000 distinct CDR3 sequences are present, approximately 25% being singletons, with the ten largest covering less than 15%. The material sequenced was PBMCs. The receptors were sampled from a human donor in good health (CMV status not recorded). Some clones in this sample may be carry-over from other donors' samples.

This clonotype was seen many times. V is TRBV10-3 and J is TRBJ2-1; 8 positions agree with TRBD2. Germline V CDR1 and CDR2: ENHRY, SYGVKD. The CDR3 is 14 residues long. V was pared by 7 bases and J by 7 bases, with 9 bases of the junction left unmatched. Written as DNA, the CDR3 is TGTGCCATCACGGGGGGGAGTGTGCTAAATGAGCAGTTCTTC. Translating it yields CAITGGSVLNEQFF.

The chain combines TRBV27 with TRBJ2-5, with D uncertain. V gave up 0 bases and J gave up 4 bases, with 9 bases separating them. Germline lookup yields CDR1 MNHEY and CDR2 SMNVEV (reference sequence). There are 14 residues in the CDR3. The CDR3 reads CASSLSGRRETQYF. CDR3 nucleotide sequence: TGTGCCAGCAGTTTATCGGGCAGGCGAGAGACCCAGTACTTC.

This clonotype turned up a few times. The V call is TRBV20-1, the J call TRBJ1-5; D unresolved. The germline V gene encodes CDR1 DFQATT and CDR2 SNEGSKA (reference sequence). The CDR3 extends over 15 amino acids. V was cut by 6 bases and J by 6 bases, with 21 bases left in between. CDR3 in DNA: TGCAGTGCCCATCCCGAAGCGAGGGCGGTTCAGCCCCAGCATTTT. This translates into CSAHPEARAVQPQHF.

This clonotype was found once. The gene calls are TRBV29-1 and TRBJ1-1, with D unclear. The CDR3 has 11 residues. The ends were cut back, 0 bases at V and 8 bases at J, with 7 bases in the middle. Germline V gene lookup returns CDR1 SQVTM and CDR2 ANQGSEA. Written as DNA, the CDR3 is TGCAGCGTTGAAGATGGAAGAGAAGCTTTCTTT. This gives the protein CSVEDGREAFF.

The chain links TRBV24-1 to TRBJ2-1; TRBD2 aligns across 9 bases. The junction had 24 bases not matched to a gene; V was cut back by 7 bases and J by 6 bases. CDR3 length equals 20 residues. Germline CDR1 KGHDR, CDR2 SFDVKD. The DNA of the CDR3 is TGTGCCACCAGCGCCCTAAGAGCGGGAGGTTCCACTGGGGTATCCAATGAGCAGTTCTTC. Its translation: CATSALRAGGSTGVSNEQFF.

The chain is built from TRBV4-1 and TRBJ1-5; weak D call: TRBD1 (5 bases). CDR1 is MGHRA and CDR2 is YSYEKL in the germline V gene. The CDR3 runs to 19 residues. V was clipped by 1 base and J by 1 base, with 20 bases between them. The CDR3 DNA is TGCGCCAGCAGCCAAGTGGTGGACATCCGACTAAACAGCAATCAGCCCCAGCATTTT. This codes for CASSQVVDIRLNSNQPQHF.

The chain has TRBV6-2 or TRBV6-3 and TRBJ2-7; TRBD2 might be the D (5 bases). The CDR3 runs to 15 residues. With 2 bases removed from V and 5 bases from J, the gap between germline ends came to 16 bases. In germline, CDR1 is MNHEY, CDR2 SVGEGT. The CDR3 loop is CASSYGRDLIHEQYV. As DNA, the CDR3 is TGTGCCAGCAGTTACGGACGGGATTTGATCCACGAGCAGTACGTC.

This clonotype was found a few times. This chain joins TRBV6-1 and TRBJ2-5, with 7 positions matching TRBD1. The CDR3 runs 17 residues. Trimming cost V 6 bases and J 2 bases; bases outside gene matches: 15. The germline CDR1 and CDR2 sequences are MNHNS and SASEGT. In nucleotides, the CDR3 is TGTGCCAGCAGGGACCGACCTAACAGGGGCCTACAAGAGACCCAGTACTTC. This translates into CASRDRPNRGLQETQYF.

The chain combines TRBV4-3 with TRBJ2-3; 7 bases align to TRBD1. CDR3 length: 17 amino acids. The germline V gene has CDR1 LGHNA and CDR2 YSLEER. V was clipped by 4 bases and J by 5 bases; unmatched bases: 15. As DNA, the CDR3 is TGCGCCAGCAGCCCCACACCCCTCGACAGGGAATTAGATACGCAGTATTTT. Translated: CASSPTPLDRELDTQYF.

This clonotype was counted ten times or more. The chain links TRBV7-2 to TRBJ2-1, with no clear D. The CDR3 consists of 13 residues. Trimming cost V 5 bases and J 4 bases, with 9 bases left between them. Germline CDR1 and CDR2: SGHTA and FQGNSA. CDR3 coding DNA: TGTGCCAGCAGCAGCAACCGATACAATGAGCAGTTCTTC. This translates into CASSSNRYNEQFF.

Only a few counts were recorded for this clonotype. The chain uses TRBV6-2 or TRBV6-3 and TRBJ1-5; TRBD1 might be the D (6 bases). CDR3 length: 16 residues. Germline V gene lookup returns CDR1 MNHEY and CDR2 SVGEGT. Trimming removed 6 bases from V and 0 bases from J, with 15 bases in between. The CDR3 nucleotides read TGTGCCAGCAGAGCACTCAGGGGCCCTAGCAATCAGCCCCAGCATTTT. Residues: CASRALRGPSNQPQHF.

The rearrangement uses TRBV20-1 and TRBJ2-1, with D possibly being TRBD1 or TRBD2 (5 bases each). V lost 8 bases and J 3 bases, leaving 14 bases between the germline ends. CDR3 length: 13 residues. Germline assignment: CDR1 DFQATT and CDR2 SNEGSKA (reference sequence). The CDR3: CSPLGRVYNEQFF. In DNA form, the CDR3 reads TGCAGTCCGCTGGGGCGGGTCTACAATGAGCAGTTCTTC.

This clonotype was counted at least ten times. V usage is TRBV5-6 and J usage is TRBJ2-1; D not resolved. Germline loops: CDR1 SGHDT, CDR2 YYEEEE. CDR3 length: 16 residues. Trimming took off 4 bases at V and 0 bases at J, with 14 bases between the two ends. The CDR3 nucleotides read TGTGCCAGCAGCGCACCGACTTCCAGCTCCTACAATGAGCAGTTCTTC. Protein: CASSAPTSSSYNEQFF.

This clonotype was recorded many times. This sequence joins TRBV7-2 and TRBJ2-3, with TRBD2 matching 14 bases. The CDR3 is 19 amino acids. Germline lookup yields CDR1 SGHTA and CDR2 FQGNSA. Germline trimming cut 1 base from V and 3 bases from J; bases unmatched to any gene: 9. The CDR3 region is CASSLGLAGGRRITDTQYF. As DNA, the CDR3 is TGTGCCAGCAGCTTAGGACTAGCGGGAGGGCGCCGTATAACAGATACGCAGTATTTT.

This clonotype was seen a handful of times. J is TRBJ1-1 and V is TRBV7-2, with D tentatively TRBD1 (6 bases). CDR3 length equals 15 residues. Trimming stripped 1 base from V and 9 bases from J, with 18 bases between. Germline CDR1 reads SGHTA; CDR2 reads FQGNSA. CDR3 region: CASSLGLPGAAQAFF. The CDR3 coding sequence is TGTGCCAGCAGCTTAGGCCTCCCGGGGGCGGCTCAAGCTTTCTTT.

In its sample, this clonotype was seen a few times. The CDR3 region is CASSAGTGSSNQPQHF. CDR3 bases: TGTGCCAGCAGCGCCGGGACAGGTAGTAGCAATCAGCCCCAGCATTTT. This chain links TRBV7-8 with TRBJ1-5; 8 bases line up with TRBD1. Germline assignment: CDR1 SGHVS and CDR2 FQNEAQ. Trimming removed 5 bases from V and 0 bases from J; junction bases left unmatched: 6. This CDR3 spans 16 amino acids. Looking up the rest from reference TRBV7-8 and TRBJ1-5 gives the full variable domain: GAGVSQSPRYKVAKRGQDVALRCDPISGHVSLFWYQQALGQGPEFLTYFQNEAQLDKSGLPSDRFFAERPEGSVSTLKIQRTQQEDSAVYLCASSAGTGSSNQPQHFGDGTRLSIL.

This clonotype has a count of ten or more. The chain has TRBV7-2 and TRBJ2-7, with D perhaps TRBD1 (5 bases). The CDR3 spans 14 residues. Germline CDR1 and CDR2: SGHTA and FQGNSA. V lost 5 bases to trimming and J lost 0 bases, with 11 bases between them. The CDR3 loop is CASSPQGNSYEQYF. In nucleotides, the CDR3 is TGTGCCAGCAGCCCCCAGGGTAACTCCTACGAGCAGTACTTC.

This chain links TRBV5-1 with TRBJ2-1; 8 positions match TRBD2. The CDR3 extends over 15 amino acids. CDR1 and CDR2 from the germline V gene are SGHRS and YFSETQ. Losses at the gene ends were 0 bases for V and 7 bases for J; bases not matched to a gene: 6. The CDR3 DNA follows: TGCGCCAGCAGCTTGGCTCGCGGGGGGTGGAATGAGCAGTTCTTC. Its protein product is CASSLARGGWNEQFF.

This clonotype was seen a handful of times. CDR3: CASSYPHRIRRQAYYEQYV. CDR3 bases: TGTGCCAGCAGTTACCCCCATCGAATCCGAAGACAGGCCTACTACGAGCAGTACGTC. The gene calls are TRBV6-5 and TRBJ2-7; the D gene is possibly TRBD1 (6 bases). The V end lost 2 bases, the J end lost 3 bases, and 26 bases lay between the germline ends. CDR1 is MNHEY, CDR2 SVGAGI, per germline. The CDR3 covers 19 residues.

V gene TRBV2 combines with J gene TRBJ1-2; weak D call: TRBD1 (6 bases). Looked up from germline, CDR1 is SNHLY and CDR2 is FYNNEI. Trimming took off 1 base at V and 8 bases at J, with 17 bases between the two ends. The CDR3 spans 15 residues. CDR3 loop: CASSEVLGGAEGYTF. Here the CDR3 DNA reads TGTGCCAGCAGTGAAGTTTTAGGGGGAGCAGAAGGCTACACCTTC.

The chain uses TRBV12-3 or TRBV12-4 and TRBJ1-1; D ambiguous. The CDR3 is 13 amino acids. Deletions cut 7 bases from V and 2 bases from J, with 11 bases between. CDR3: CASTETHNTEAFF. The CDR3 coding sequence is TGTGCCAGCACGGAGACACATAACACTGAAGCTTTCTTT.

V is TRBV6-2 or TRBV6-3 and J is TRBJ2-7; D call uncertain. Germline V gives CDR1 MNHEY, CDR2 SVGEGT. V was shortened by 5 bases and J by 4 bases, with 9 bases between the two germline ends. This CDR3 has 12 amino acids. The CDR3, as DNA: TGTGCCAGCAGTCCCCCTCAATACGAGCAGTACTTC. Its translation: CASSPPQYEQYF.

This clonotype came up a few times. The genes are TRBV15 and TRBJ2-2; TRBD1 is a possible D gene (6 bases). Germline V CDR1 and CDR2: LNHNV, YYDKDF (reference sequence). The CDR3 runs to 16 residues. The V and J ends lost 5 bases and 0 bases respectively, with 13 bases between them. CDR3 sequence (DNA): TGTGCCACCAGCTCTCAGGGGCCCTCGAACACCGGGGAGCTGTTTTTT. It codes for CATSSQGPSNTGELFF.

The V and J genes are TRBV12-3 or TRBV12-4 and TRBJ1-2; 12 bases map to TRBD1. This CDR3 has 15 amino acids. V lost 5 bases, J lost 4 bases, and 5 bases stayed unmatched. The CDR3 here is CASSPGTGGGYGYTF. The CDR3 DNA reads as TGTGCCAGCAGTCCCGGGACAGGGGGCGGCTATGGCTACACCTTC.

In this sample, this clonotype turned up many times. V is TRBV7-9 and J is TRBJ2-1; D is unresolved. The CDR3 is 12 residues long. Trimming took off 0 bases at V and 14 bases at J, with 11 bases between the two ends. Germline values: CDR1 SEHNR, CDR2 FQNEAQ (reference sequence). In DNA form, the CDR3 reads TGTGCCAGCAGCTTAGCTCTCCCCTATAAGTTCTTC. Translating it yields CASSLALPYKFF.

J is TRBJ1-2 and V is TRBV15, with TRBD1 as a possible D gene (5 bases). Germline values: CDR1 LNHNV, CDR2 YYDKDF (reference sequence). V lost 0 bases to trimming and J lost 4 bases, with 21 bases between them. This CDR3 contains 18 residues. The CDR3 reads CATSRDRRQPVTGYGYTF. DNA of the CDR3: TGTGCCACCAGCAGAGATAGAAGACAGCCCGTCACGGGCTATGGCTACACCTTC.